One and the same sample provided the 28 T cell receptor beta chains below, sequenced in a study of brain metastases from non-small cell lung cancer. Measured with immunoSEQ multiplex PCR; TCRdb has only the in-frame clones, and not every one. The sample has about 400 clones, 80% to 90% seen once. Sample: tissue from a brain metastasis. The origin of the receptors is a donor older than 35 with non-small cell lung cancer.

This clone was seen only once. A read error may produce the germline difference seen at one junction end. The chain carries TRBV7-9 and TRBJ1-1; D unresolved. Germline V lookup: CDR1 SEHNR, CDR2 FQNEAQ (reference sequence). The CDR3 is 13 residues long. The CDR3 sequence: CASSLAVNAEAFF. The CDR3 nucleotides are TGTGCCAGCAGCTTAGCAGTGAACGCTGAAGCTTTCTTT.

The gene calls are TRBV9 and TRBJ2-3; D remains ambiguous. Trimming removed 3 bases from V and 3 bases from J, with 5 bases in between. This CDR3 contains 12 residues. CDR1 and CDR2 from the germline V gene are SGDLS and YYNGEE. The CDR3 DNA reads as TGTGCCAGCAGCGAATATACAGATACGCAGTATTTT. Translating gives CASSEYTDTQYF.

V gene TRBV27 combines with J gene TRBJ2-3; a possible D gene is TRBD2 (5 bases). The V gene lost 8 bases and the J gene lost 5 bases, with 11 bases spanning the gap. CDR1 and CDR2 (germline): MNHEY, SMNVEV (reference sequence). This CDR3 is 12 amino acids long. In nucleotides, the CDR3 is TGTGCCAGCCGGGGTCCCGGAGATACGCAGTATTTT. Translation gives CASRGPGDTQYF.

The chain links TRBV6-1 to TRBJ2-3; D is tentatively TRBD1 or TRBD2 (6 bases each). Germline lookup yields CDR1 MNHNS and CDR2 SASEGT. The CDR3 is made up of 17 amino acids. Trimming removed 1 base at V and 6 bases at J, with 20 bases between. The CDR3 loop reads CASSEGLVWGARDTQYF. The CDR3 DNA is TGTGCCAGCAGTGAAGGTTTGGTATGGGGGGCACGGGATACGCAGTATTTT.

A single count supports this clone. The genes are TRBV5-1 and TRBJ2-1; D uncertain. CDR3 size: 13 residues. V shed 5 bases and J shed 4 bases, with 10 bases lying between them. CDR1 is SGHRS and CDR2 is YFSETQ in the germline V gene. CDR3 region: CASSWVGYNEQFF. The CDR3 coding sequence is TGCGCCAGCAGTTGGGTAGGGTACAATGAGCAGTTCTTC. Supplemented by reference TRBV5-1 and TRBJ2-1, the full variable domain reads KAGVTQTPRYLIKTRGQQVTLSCSPISGHRSVSWYQQTPGQGLQFLFEYFSETQRNKGNFPGRFSGRQFSNSRSEMNVSTLELGDSALYLCASSWVGYNEQFFGPGTRLTVL.

This chain links TRBV29-1 with TRBJ2-1; a weak D match, TRBD2 (6 bases). Germline CDR1 and CDR2: SQVTM and ANQGSEA. The length of the CDR3 is 13 residues. With 3 bases removed from V and 8 bases from J, the gap between germline ends came to 14 bases. CDR3 loop: CSVDPYLADEQFF. The CDR3 region has the DNA TGCAGCGTTGATCCTTATTTAGCGGATGAGCAGTTCTTC.

The CDR3 region is CASSPANVLTF. The CDR3 coding sequence is TGTGCCAGCAGTCCCGCCAACGTCCTGACTTTC. This chain uses TRBV7-8 with TRBJ2-6; no clear D. The ends were cut back, 6 bases at V and 7 bases at J, with 4 bases in the middle. This CDR3 region has 11 residues. In germline, CDR1 is SGHVS, CDR2 FQNEAQ.

This rearrangement joins TRBV28 to TRBJ1-6, with D unclear. Germline assignment: CDR1 MDHEN and CDR2 SYDVKM. This CDR3 spans 16 amino acids. The germline V and J ends were trimmed by 8 bases and 4 bases, with 18 bases remaining between them. The CDR3: CASRGPTKLYNSPLHF. The CDR3 nucleotides read TGTGCCAGCCGGGGTCCGACAAAACTTTATAATTCACCCCTCCACTTT.

The chain couples TRBV7-2 to TRBJ2-7, with 12 bases matching TRBD2. Germline CDR1 is SGHTA and CDR2 is FQGNSA. V was pared by 5 bases and J by 0 bases, with 2 bases of the junction left unmatched. This CDR3 has 15 residues. This chain's CDR3 is CASSPTSGSSYEQYF. As DNA, the CDR3 is TGTGCCAGCAGCCCGACTAGCGGGAGCTCCTACGAGCAGTACTTC.

The rearrangement uses TRBV6-4 and TRBJ1-1; D possibly corresponds to TRBD1 (6 bases). The CDR3 contains 14 residues. V lost 4 bases, J lost 1 base, and 10 bases lay in between. Germline loops: CDR1 MRHNA, CDR2 SNTAGT. The DNA of the CDR3 is TGTGCCAGCAGTGCTACGGACAGGAACACTGAAGCTTTCTTT. It codes for CASSATDRNTEAFF.

The chain couples TRBV11-2 to TRBJ2-1; 8 bases align to TRBD2. This CDR3 is built from 14 residues. J lost 6 bases, V lost 4 bases, and 5 bases had no gene match. CDR1 and CDR2 from the germline V gene are SGHAT and FQNNGV. DNA for the CDR3: TGTGCCAGCAGCTCCGGGACTAGACCCAATGAGCAGTTCTTC. It yields the protein CASSSGTRPNEQFF.

V gene TRBV5-4 combines with J gene TRBJ2-7; 9 positions match TRBD2. Trimming cost V 4 bases and J 7 bases; bases outside gene matches: 12. The germline gives CDR1 SGHNT, CDR2 YYREEE (reference sequence). CDR3 length equals 15 residues. CDR3 nucleotides: TGTGCCAGCAGCCGCGGGGCGGGAGGGCCGAGAGAGCAGTACTTC. Its translation is CASSRGAGGPREQYF.

The genes are TRBV14 and TRBJ1-2; the D is unclear. CDR3 length: 13 residues. Germline CDR1 SGHDN, CDR2 FVKESK. V gave up 4 bases and J gave up 11 bases, with 17 bases separating them. The CDR3 sequence is CASSPRTDLGYTF. The CDR3 region has the DNA TGTGCCAGCAGCCCTAGGACGGACCTCGGGTACACCTTC.

In DNA, the CDR3 is TGTGCCAGCAGCCAAGACAGGGAGGAGACCCAGTACTTC. It specifies CASSQDREETQYF. The chain links TRBV4-2 to TRBJ2-5; D may match TRBD1 or TRBD2 (5 bases each). V was trimmed by 0 bases and J by 5 bases, leaving 7 bases between them. Germline assignment: CDR1 LGHNA and CDR2 YNFKEQ. The CDR3 has 13 amino acids.

In its sample, this clone was seen once. The chain uses TRBV20-1 and TRBJ1-2; D remains ambiguous. Germline CDR1 reads DFQATT; CDR2 reads SNEGSKA (reference sequence). Trimming pared 3 bases from V and 5 bases from J, leaving 16 bases between. CDR3 length: 14 amino acids. CDR3 in DNA: TGCAGTGCTAGTTTTCGGCAGAAGATATATGGCTACACCTTC. The encoded protein is CSASFRQKIYGYTF.

The V and J genes are TRBV6-1 and TRBJ2-1, with TRBD2 identical over 9 bases. Germline-derived CDR1 and CDR2 are MNHNS and SASEGT. Trimming at V came to 2 bases and at J to 5 bases, leaving 7 bases not matched to a gene. This CDR3 region has 16 residues. CDR3 sequence: CASSESIAGGNNEQFF. CDR3 bases: TGTGCCAGCAGTGAAAGTATCGCGGGGGGGAACAATGAGCAGTTCTTC.

The chain employs TRBV7-2 and TRBJ1-2, with TRBD1 identical over 7 bases. Germline trimming cut 4 bases from V and 2 bases from J; bases unmatched to any gene: 1. CDR3 length: 13 residues. Germline V gene lookup returns CDR1 SGHTA and CDR2 FQGNSA. In nucleotides, the CDR3 is TGTGCCAGCAGCTCGGGACAGAACTATGGCTACACCTTC. Protein: CASSSGQNYGYTF.

This clone was seen once. The V gene is TRBV19, the J gene TRBJ1-5, with D maybe TRBD1 (6 bases). The ends were cut back, 7 bases at V and 0 bases at J, with 13 bases in the middle. This CDR3 is 15 amino acids long. Germline assignment: CDR1 LNHDA and CDR2 SQIVND (reference sequence). This CDR3 reads CASITGTNSNQPQHF. The CDR3 DNA sequence: TGTGCCAGTATTACCGGGACAAATAGCAATCAGCCCCAGCATTTT.

The chain joins TRBV11-3 to TRBJ2-3; the match to TRBD2 covers 8 bases. Unmatched junction bases numbered 5, after V lost 3 bases and J lost 6 bases. In germline, CDR1 is SGHNT, CDR2 YENEEA. There are 14 residues in the CDR3. CDR3 bases: TGTGCCAGCAGCTTCGGGAGGGCCTCCGATACGCAGTATTTT. This codes for CASSFGRASDTQYF.

The DNA of the CDR3 is TGTGCCTGGAACCAGGGGACGGCAAATGAAAAACTGTTTTTT. It is translated as CAWNQGTANEKLFF. The chain employs TRBV30 and TRBJ1-4; a weak D match, TRBD1 (6 bases). Trimming stripped 4 bases from V and 5 bases from J, with 14 bases between. CDR1 is GTSNPN, CDR2 SVGIG, per germline (reference sequence). The CDR3 spans 14 residues. The whole variable domain, remainder taken from reference TRBV30 and TRBJ1-4, is SQTIHQWPATLVQPVGSPLSLECTVEGTSNPNLYWYRQAAGRGLQLLFYSVGIGQISSEVPQNLSASRPQDRQFILSSKKLLLSDSGFYLCAWNQGTANEKLFFGSGTQLSVL.

The chain joins TRBV24-1 to TRBJ1-1, with 7 bases aligning to TRBD1. J was trimmed by 5 bases and V by 5 bases; bases with no gene match: 1. Germline V lookup: CDR1 KGHDR, CDR2 SFDVKD. CDR3 length equals 12 residues. In DNA form, the CDR3 reads TGTGCCACCAGTGCAGGGGGGACTGAAGCTTTCTTT. Its translation: CATSAGGTEAFF.

The chain joins TRBV3-1 (or the pseudogene TRBV3-2) to TRBJ2-3, with D hard to call. Germline V gene sequence: CDR1 LGHDT, CDR2 YNNKEL (reference sequence). The CDR3 is 15 residues long. Trimming took 0 bases from V and 1 from J, leaving 8 bases between them. CDR3 loop: CASSQEGLGTDTQYF. CDR3 DNA: TGTGCCAGCAGCCAAGAAGGGCTAGGCACAGATACGCAGTATTTT.

With respect to this clone: One junction end disagrees with the germline gene, perhaps due to a read error. V is TRBV7-9 and J is TRBJ2-1; the D gene is possibly TRBD2 (5 bases). This CDR3 has 16 amino acids. The germline gives CDR1 SEHNR, CDR2 FQNEAQ (reference sequence). CDR3 loop: CASLPSSAASNNEQFF. In DNA form, the CDR3 reads TGTGCCAGCTTACCTTCCTCAGCGGCCTCCAACAATGAGCAGTTCTTC.

This sequence joins TRBV7-8 and TRBJ1-3, with a tentative D call TRBD1 (5 bases). Germline-derived CDR1 and CDR2 are SGHVS and FQNEAQ. Trimming pared 4 bases from V and 0 bases from J, leaving 19 bases between. The CDR3 loop spans 18 amino acids. CDR3 DNA: TGTGCCAGCAGCTCAAAACGGACGACGGACATCTCTGGAAACACCATATATTTT. Protein: CASSSKRTTDISGNTIYF.

The chain has TRBV11-3 and TRBJ2-1; unclear D gene. This CDR3 spans 14 amino acids. Germline V gene lookup returns CDR1 SGHNT and CDR2 YENEEA. Trimming stripped 5 bases from V and 9 bases from J, with 17 bases between. The CDR3 nucleotides are TGTGCCAGCAGCCCTGGACCCGTGGACGCTGAGCAGTTCTTC. Residues: CASSPGPVDAEQFF.

This clone was seen once. The gene calls are TRBV7-2 and TRBJ1-1, with D possibly matching TRBD1 (5 bases). Between the trimmed V and J ends, which lost 4 bases and 3 bases, there was a span of 9 bases. CDR3 length: 13 residues. CDR1 SGHTA and CDR2 FQGNSA come from the germline V gene. The CDR3 DNA is TGTGCCAGCAGCTCTCAGGGCGACACTGAAGCTTTCTTT. This codes for CASSSQGDTEAFF.

The CDR3 DNA sequence: TGTGCCAGCAGTGAATTGGCTGGGGCCTACAATGAGCAGTTCTTC. It encodes CASSELAGAYNEQFF. This chain joins TRBV6-1 and TRBJ2-1; D ambiguous. The V end was cut by 2 bases, the J end by 2 bases, with 10 bases between. The CDR3 is made up of 15 amino acids. CDR1 MNHNS and CDR2 SASEGT come from the germline V gene.

This chain links TRBV24-1 with TRBJ2-5; D is possibly TRBD1 (6 bases). The CDR3 spans 15 residues. V shed 4 bases and J shed 1 base, with 12 bases lying between them. CDR1 KGHDR and CDR2 SFDVKD come from the germline V gene. CDR3 bases: TGTGCCACCAGTGAAACCCAGGGGACCCAAGAGACCCAGTACTTC. As protein: CATSETQGTQETQYF.